Shown below are 6 T cell receptor beta chains from a single sample sequenced in a study of blood T cell repertoires in COVID-19. TCRdb's copy holds only in-frame clones and misses some; the assay was immunoSEQ multiplex PCR. The sample has over 150,000 clones, around 80% seen once; the top ten hold less than 3.5%. The sequenced sample consisted of peripheral blood. The receptor source for this set is a woman aged 60-70 years with acute or convalescent COVID-19.

This clone occurred once. The V call is TRBV7-9, the J call TRBJ1-1, with D maybe TRBD1 (5 bases). Trimming stripped 5 bases from V and 4 bases from J, with 14 bases between. The length of the CDR3 is 14 residues. Germline CDR1 SEHNR, CDR2 FQNEAQ (reference sequence). CDR3 DNA sequence: TGTGCCAGCAGCCCCAAGGGGCTCAGCACTGAAGCTTTCTTT. Protein product: CASSPKGLSTEAFF.

This clone was seen only a few times. The chain is built from TRBV5-1 and TRBJ2-3; 9 bases are a match to TRBD2. Germline assignment: CDR1 SGHRS and CDR2 YFSETQ. This CDR3 region has 14 residues. V lost 4 bases, J lost 5 bases, and 5 bases stayed unmatched. The CDR3, as DNA: TGCGCCAGCAGCCCGCGGGGGGGCCGAGATACGCAGTATTTT. Residues: CASSPRGGRDTQYF.

J is TRBJ2-7 and V is TRBV27; D might be TRBD1 (8 bases). Germline V gene data show CDR1 as MNHEY and CDR2 as SMNVEV (reference sequence). The length of the CDR3 is 16 residues. Between the trimmed V and J ends, which lost 4 bases and 3 bases, there was a span of 19 bases. CDR3 amino acids: CASSWGGTGGNYEQYF. The CDR3 DNA is TGTGCCAGCAGTTGGGGGGGGACAGGAGGAAACTACGAGCAGTACTTC.

The rearrangement uses TRBV4-1 and TRBJ2-2, with D possibly TRBD2 on 6 matching bases. Trimming pared 4 bases from V and 3 bases from J, leaving 15 bases between. The CDR3 length is 16 residues. CDR1 and CDR2 (germline): MGHRA, YSYEKL. CDR3 residues: CASSPHGGWDTGELFF. The DNA for the CDR3 is TGCGCCAGCAGCCCTCATGGGGGGTGGGACACCGGGGAGCTGTTTTTT.

In this sample, this clone turned up a few times. V and J are TRBV9 and TRBJ2-3, with D possibly TRBD2 on 6 matching bases. This CDR3 spans 14 amino acids. V lost 6 bases to trimming and J lost 6 bases, with 17 bases between them. The germline CDR1 and CDR2 sequences are SGDLS and YYNGEE. The CDR3 bases are TGTGCCAGCAACCGGGACTCGCCCCGGGATACGCAGTATTTT. This encodes CASNRDSPRDTQYF. The whole variable domain, filled in from reference TRBV9 and TRBJ2-3, reads DSGVTQTPKHLITATGQRVTLRCSPRSGDLSVYWYQQSLDQGLQFLIQYYNGEERAKGNILERFSAQQFPDLHSELNLSSLELGDSALYFCASNRDSPRDTQYFGPGTRLTVL.

This chain connects TRBV9 to TRBJ2-4; TRBD2 might be the D (6 bases). Germline V lookup: CDR1 SGDLS, CDR2 YYNGEE. V was pared by 3 bases and J by 6 bases, with 16 bases between. This CDR3 has 15 residues. As DNA, the CDR3 is TGTGCCAGCAGCGGAGGGAGGCAGACCCCAAACATTCAGTACTTC. Amino acids: CASSGGRQTPNIQYF.